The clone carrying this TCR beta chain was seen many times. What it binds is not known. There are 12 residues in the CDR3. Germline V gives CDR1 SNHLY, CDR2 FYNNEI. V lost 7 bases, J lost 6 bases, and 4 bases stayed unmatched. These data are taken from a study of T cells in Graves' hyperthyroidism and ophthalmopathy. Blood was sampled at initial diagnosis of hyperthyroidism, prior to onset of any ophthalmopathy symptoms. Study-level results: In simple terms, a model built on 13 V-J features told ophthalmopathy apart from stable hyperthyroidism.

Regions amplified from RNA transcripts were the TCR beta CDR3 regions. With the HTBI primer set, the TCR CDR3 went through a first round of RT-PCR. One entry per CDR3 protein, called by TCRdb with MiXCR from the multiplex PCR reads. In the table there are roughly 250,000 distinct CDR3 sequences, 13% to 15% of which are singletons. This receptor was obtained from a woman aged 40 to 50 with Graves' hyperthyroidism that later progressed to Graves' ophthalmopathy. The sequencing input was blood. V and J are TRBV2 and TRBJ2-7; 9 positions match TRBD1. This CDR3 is CASTLQGAEQYF. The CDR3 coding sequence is TGTGCCAGCACCCTACAGGGGGCCGAGCAGTACTTC. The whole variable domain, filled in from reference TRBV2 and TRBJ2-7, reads EPEVTQTPSHQVTQMGQEVILRCVPISNHLYFYWYRQILGQKVEFLVSFYNNEISEKSEIFDDQFSVERPDGSNFTLKIRSTKLEDSAMYFCASTLQGAEQYFGPGTRLTVT.